The 14 T cell receptor beta chains below come from one sample, sequenced in a study of blood T cell repertoires in COVID-19 (dated by TCRdb to between 2020 and 2021). Preparation of the library involved the immunoSEQ multiplex PCR assay. Imported from immuneACCESS, the table was reduced by TCRdb to in-frame sequences with V and J called. These copies leave out some clones; in studies compared against another copy, an unresolved V gene accounts for under half, and the cause of the remainder is not known. Counted in this sample were 140,000 to 150,000 clones; roughly 90% of them appeared once. Of the sample, roughly 2.9% is held by the ten largest clones. The sample taken for sequencing was peripheral blood. These receptors were collected from a man aged 55-75 years with active or convalescent COVID-19.

J is TRBJ1-4 and V is TRBV19; a possible D gene is TRBD1 (5 bases). V dropped 2 bases and J dropped 8 bases, with 9 bases sitting between them. The CDR3 sequence is 13 residues long. The germline V gene encodes CDR1 LNHDA and CDR2 SQIVND (reference sequence). CDR3 sequence (DNA): TGTGCCAGTAGTATAACAGGATTCGAAAAACTGTTTTTT. Translation: CASSITGFEKLFF.

This clone was counted a single time. The chain links TRBV2 to TRBJ2-3; 9 bases are a match to TRBD2. The length of the CDR3 is 15 residues. The V gene's germline CDR1 is SNHLY and CDR2 FYNNEI. With 7 bases clipped from V and 4 bases from J, the junction kept 9 bases outside the gene matches. CDR3 nucleotides: TGTGCCAGCACCTTAGGGGCGGGGGGGGCAGATACGCAGTATTTT. It is translated as CASTLGAGGADTQYF.

This clone was seen a single time. The chain employs TRBV24-1 and TRBJ1-5, with D maybe TRBD1 (6 bases). The CDR3 is made up of 17 amino acids. Per the germline V gene, CDR1 is KGHDR and CDR2 is SFDVKD. The germline V and J ends were trimmed by 2 bases and 0 bases, with 13 bases remaining between them. As DNA, the CDR3 is TGTGCCACCAGTGATTCCCGGACAGTAGATAGCAATCAGCCCCAGCATTTT. Its translation is CATSDSRTVDSNQPQHF.

The CDR3 sequence is CASSFAGGVYSNQPQHF. The CDR3 coding sequence is TGTGCCAGCAGTTTCGCGGGAGGGGTATATAGCAATCAGCCCCAGCATTTT. V and J are TRBV28 and TRBJ1-5, with D perhaps matching TRBD1 (5 bases). The germline V gene encodes CDR1 MDHEN and CDR2 SYDVKM. V was pared by 3 bases and J by 0 bases, with 15 bases between. This CDR3 has 17 residues.

The rearrangement joins TRBV19 to TRBJ2-3; 8 nucleotides match TRBD2. V was clipped by 5 bases and J by 3 bases; unmatched bases: 10. CDR1 is LNHDA and CDR2 is SQIVND in the germline V gene (reference sequence). The CDR3 has 16 amino acids. The CDR3 loop is CASSRRWGGRTDTQYF. Here the CDR3 DNA reads TGTGCCAGTAGTCGTAGGTGGGGCGGGAGGACAGATACGCAGTATTTT.

The rearrangement uses TRBV25-1 and TRBJ2-1; 12 bases align to TRBD2. CDR3 length equals 15 residues. Germline CDR1 MGHDK, CDR2 SYGVNS. With V trimmed by 3 bases and J by 9 bases, 6 bases remained unmatched. CDR3 DNA: TGTGCCAGCAGTGAGACTAGCGGGAGTTTTATTGAGCAGTTCTTC. This sequence encodes CASSETSGSFIEQFF.

This chain uses TRBV18 with TRBJ2-3; 14 nucleotides line up with TRBD2. CDR3 length: 16 residues. The V segment lost 3 bases and the J segment 6 bases; nucleotides outside the gene matches: 5. Germline V CDR1 and CDR2: KGHSH, LQKENI. CDR3 bases: TGTGCCAGCTCACCTGGACTAGCGGGAGGCGGTGATACGCAGTATTTT. Protein product: CASSPGLAGGGDTQYF.

The chain uses TRBV12-2 and TRBJ1-1. TRBV12-2 constitutes a pseudogene. CDR3 size: 15 residues. CDR3: CASRVLTGDSTEAFF. The CDR3 DNA follows: TGTGCAAGTCGCGTACTTACGGGGGATTCCACTGAAGCTTTCTTT.

This clone was found once. V is TRBV11-3 and J is TRBJ1-1; D perhaps matches TRBD1 (5 bases). This CDR3 comprises 18 residues. V dropped 5 bases and J dropped 1 base, with 23 bases sitting between them. From germline, CDR1 is SGHNT and CDR2 YENEEA. DNA of the CDR3: TGTGCCAGCAGCCCTCGGGGGGGTTTGGGGCGCGGGAACACTGAAGCTTTCTTT. Translated, it gives CASSPRGGLGRGNTEAFF.

The chain carries TRBV2 and TRBJ1-1, with 7 positions matching TRBD1. J was trimmed by 3 bases and V by 4 bases; bases with no gene match: 5. The germline V gene encodes CDR1 SNHLY and CDR2 FYNNEI. This CDR3 has 14 residues. The CDR3 loop is CASSGQGRDTEAFF. In DNA form, the CDR3 reads TGTGCCAGCAGTGGACAGGGACGGGACACTGAAGCTTTCTTT. The full variable domain, completed using reference TRBV2 and TRBJ1-1, is EPEVTQTPSHQVTQMGQEVILRCVPISNHLYFYWYRQILGQKVEFLVSFYNNEISEKSEIFDDQFSVERPDGSNFTLKIRSTKLEDSAMYFCASSGQGRDTEAFFGQGTRLTVV.

Turning to this clone: A junction end diverges from the germline sequence, so it may reflect a read error. CDR3 DNA sequence: TGCGCCCGCAGCGGCCGGGCGGGGGGGCTCTACGAGCAGTACTTC. This sequence encodes CARSGRAGGLYEQYF. V gene TRBV5-1 combines with J gene TRBJ2-7, with 9 bases fitting TRBD2. This CDR3 has 15 residues. Germline loops: CDR1 SGHRS, CDR2 YFSETQ.

This chain links TRBV7-9 with TRBJ1-2, with 7 bases fitting TRBD1. Losses at the gene ends were 3 bases for V and 7 bases for J; bases not matched to a gene: 5. CDR1 and CDR2 (germline): SEHNR, FQNEAQ (reference sequence). The CDR3 runs 13 residues. In nucleotides, the CDR3 is TGTGCCAGCAGCTTTCCTCAGGGGGGTGGCTACACCTTC. It translates to CASSFPQGGGYTF.

This sequence joins TRBV6-2 or TRBV6-3 and TRBJ2-2; 8 bases fit TRBD2. V lost 6 bases to trimming and J lost 3 bases; unmatched junction nucleotides: 9. The CDR3 is 16 amino acids. Germline V gives CDR1 MNHEY, CDR2 SVGEGT. CDR3 in DNA: TGTGCCAGCAGCCTCGGGACTAGTGGGGACACCGGGGAGCTGTTTTTT. Translation gives CASSLGTSGDTGELFF.

DNA for the CDR3: TGTGCCACCAGCAGAGGTACAGGGACGACCGGGGAGCTGTTTTTT. It yields the protein CATSRGTGTTGELFF. The chain links TRBV15 to TRBJ2-2; D may be TRBD1 (6 bases). The V end lost 1 base, the J end lost 5 bases, and 11 bases lay between the germline ends. From germline, CDR1 is LNHNV and CDR2 YYDKDF (reference sequence). This CDR3 is built from 15 residues.